This T cell receptor beta chain was observed in a study of T-cell memory formation after mild COVID-19. This clonotype appeared a few times. Germline V lookup: CDR1 SEHNR, CDR2 FQNEAQ (reference sequence). The length of the CDR3 is 14 residues. Deletions cut 4 bases from V and 2 bases from J, with 11 bases between. TCRdb passed the 5' RACE reads through MiXCR, listing each CDR3 protein once. The table records 250,000 to 300,000 distinct CDR3 sequences, 15% to 20% of them present only once. The chain has TRBV7-9 and TRBJ2-5; tentative D call: TRBD2 (5 bases). This TCR derives from a man between 18 and 29 years old who had mild COVID-19 (a few samples of this study predate the infection). Cell type and time point are not known. Specimen: PBMCs or a T cell subset sorted from them (not recorded which). CDR3: CASSSRGIQETQYF. CDR3 DNA sequence: TGTGCCAGCAGCTCCCGGGGTATACAAGAGACCCAGTACTTC. The variable domain in full, with the rest retrieved from reference TRBV7-9 and TRBJ2-5, is DTGVSQNPRHKITKRGQNVTFRCDPISEHNRLYWYRQTLGQGPEFLTYFQNEAQLEKSRLLSDRFSAERPKGSFSTLEIQRTEQGDSAMYLCASSSRGIQETQYFGPGTRLLVL.